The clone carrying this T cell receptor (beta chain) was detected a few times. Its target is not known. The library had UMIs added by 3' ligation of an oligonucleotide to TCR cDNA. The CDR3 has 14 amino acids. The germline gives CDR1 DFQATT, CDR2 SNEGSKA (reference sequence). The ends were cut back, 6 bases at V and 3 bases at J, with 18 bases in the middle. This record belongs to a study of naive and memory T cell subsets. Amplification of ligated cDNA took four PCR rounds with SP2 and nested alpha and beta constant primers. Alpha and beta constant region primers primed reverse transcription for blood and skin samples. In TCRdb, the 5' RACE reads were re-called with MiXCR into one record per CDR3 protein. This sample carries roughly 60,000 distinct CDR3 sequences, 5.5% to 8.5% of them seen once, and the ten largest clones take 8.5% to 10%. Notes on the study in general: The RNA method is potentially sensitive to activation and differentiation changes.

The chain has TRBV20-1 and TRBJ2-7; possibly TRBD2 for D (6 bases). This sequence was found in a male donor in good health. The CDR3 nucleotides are TGCAGTGCCACCGCCCCAAGGGGAGGCTACGAGCAGTACTTC. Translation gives CSATAPRGGYEQYF.